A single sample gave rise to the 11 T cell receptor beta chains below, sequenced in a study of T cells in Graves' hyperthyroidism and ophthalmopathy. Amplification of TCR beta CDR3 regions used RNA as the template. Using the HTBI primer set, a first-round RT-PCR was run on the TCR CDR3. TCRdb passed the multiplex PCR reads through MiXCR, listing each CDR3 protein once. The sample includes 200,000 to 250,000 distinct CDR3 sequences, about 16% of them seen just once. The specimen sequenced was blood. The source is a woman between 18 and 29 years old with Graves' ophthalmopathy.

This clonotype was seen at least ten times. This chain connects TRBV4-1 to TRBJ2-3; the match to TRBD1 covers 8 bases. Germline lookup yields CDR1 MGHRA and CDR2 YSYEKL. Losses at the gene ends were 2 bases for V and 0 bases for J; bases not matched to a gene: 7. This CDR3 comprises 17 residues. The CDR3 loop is CASSQTMTGDSTDTQYF. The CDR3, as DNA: TGCGCCAGCAGCCAAACTATGACAGGGGACAGCACAGATACGCAGTATTTT.

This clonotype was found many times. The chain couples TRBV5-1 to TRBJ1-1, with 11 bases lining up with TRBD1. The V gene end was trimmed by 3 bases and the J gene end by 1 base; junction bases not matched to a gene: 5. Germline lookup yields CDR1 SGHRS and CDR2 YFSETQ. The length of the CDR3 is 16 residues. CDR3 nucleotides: TGCGCCAGCAGCTGGGACAGGGGGTATGAGAACACTGAAGCTTTCTTT. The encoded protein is CASSWDRGYENTEAFF.

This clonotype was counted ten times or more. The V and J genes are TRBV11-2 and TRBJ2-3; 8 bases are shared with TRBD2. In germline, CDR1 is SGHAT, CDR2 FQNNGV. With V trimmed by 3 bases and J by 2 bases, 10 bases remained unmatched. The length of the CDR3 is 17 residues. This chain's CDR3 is CASSLSGRVRFTDTQYF. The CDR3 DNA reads TGTGCCAGCAGCTTGAGCGGGAGAGTCAGGTTCACAGATACGCAGTATTTT.

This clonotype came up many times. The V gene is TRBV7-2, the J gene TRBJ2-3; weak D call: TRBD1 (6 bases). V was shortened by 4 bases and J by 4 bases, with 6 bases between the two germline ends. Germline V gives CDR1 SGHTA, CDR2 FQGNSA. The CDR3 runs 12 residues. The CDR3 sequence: CASSWTADTQYF. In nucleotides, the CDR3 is TGTGCCAGCAGCTGGACAGCAGATACGCAGTATTTT.

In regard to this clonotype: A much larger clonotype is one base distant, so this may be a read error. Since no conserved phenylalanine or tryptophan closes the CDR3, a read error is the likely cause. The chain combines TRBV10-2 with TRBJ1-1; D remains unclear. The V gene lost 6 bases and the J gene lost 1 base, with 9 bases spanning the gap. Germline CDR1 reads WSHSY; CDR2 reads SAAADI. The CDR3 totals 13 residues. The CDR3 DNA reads TGCGCCAGCAGCCCCTCAAAGAACACTGAAGCTTTCCTT. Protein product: CASSPSKNTEAFL.

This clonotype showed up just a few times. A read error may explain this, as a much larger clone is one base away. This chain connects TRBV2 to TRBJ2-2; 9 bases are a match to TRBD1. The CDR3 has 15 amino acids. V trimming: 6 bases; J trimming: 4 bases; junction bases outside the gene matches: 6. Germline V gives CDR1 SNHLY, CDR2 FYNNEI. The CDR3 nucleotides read TGTGCCAGCAGCGGGACAGGGAGTTTCACCGGGGAGCTGTTTTTT. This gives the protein CASSGTGSFTGELFF.

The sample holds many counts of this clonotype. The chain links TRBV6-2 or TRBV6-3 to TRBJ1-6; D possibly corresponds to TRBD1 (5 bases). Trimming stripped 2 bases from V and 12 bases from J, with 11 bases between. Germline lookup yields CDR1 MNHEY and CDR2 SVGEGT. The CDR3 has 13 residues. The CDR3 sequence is CASSYVDGGPLHF. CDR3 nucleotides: TGTGCCAGCAGTTACGTCGACGGGGGACCCCTCCACTTT.

For the CDR3, the DNA is TGTGCCAGCAGTTTCCACGGGGGGGAGTCCTACAATGAGCAGTTCTTC. Its protein is CASSFHGGESYNEQFF. The chain couples TRBV6-1 to TRBJ2-1, with 8 positions matching TRBD2. The CDR3 length is 16 residues. V lost 5 bases, J lost 1 base, and 7 bases stayed unmatched. Germline lookup yields CDR1 MNHNS and CDR2 SASEGT.

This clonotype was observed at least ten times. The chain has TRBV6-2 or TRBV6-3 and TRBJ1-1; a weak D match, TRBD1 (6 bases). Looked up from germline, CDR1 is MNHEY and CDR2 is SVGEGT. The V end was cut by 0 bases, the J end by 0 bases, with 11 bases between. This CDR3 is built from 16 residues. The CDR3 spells CASSYSKDRLNTEAFF. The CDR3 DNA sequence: TGTGCCAGCAGTTACTCGAAGGACAGACTGAACACTGAAGCTTTCTTT.

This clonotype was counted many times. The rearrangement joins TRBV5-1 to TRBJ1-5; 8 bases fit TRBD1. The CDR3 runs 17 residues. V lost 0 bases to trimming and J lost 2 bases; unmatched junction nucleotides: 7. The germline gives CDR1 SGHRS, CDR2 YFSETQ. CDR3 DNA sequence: TGCGCCAGCAGCTTGGGGACAGGGCGGTCGGGCAATCAGCCCCAGCATTTT. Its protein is CASSLGTGRSGNQPQHF.

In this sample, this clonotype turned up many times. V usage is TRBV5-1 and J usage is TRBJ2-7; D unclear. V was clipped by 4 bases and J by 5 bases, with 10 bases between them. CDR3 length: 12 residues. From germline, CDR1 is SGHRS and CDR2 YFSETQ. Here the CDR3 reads CASSPDLDEQYF. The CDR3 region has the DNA TGCGCCAGCAGCCCGGACCTCGACGAGCAGTACTTC. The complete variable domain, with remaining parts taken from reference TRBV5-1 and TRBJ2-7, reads KAGVTQTPRYLIKTRGQQVTLSCSPISGHRSVSWYQQTPGQGLQFLFEYFSETQRNKGNFPGRFSGRQFSNSRSEMNVSTLELGDSALYLCASSPDLDEQYFGPGTRLTVT.